What follows is one TCR beta chain and its context. Its matching antigen is unknown. TCRdb's table, derived via immunoSEQ multiplex PCR, lists solely in-frame clones and lacks some. The data show 35,000 to 45,000 clones, approximately 80% seen once. The data were taken from a study of a mutant IDH1 vaccine in newly diagnosed glioma. Germline lookup yields CDR1 SGHVS and CDR2 FQNEAQ. This CDR3 contains 15 residues. V was trimmed by 5 bases and J by 9 bases, leaving 17 bases between them. Time point here: week 35, safety follow-up. The investigators gave 300 ug of mutant IDH1 20-mer peptide in each vaccine dose, together with topical imiquimod.

This sequence joins TRBV7-8 and TRBJ1-6; D not resolved. Material: PBMCs, obtained from a glioma patient whose treatment included an IDH1 peptide vaccine. This TCR came from a woman aged 45 to 65 with glioma. The CDR3 sequence is CASSPYFLWASPLHF. In nucleotides, the CDR3 is TGTGCCAGCAGCCCTTACTTCCTCTGGGCTTCACCCCTCCACTTT.